This T cell receptor beta chain was sequenced in a study of spatial heterogeneity in lung cancer. Findings and limits, study-wide: Ubiquitous expanded tumor TCRs showed up in blood more at resection than follow-up.

The time point is: sample taken at primary tumor resection. Material for sequencing was whole RNA from tumor, nontumor lung or frozen PBMC, left unsorted. Each CDR3 protein is one row after TCRdb ran MiXCR on the 5' RACE reads. Altogether tens of thousands of distinct CDR3 sequences are present, 5.2% being singletons, with the ten largest covering around 30%. This clonotype came up many times. Its antigen is undetermined. The material sequenced was PBMCs, taken at surgery. This clonotype was obtained from a female donor with early-stage non-small cell lung cancer.

The CDR3 protein is CASSRQGFGDIQYF. The DNA for the CDR3 is TGTGCCAGCAGTCGACAGGGATTTGGGGACATTCAGTACTTC. The J gene is TRBJ2-4, the V gene TRBV6-5, with 7 bases matching TRBD1. This CDR3 has 14 amino acids. V lost 5 bases to trimming and J lost 8 bases; unmatched junction nucleotides: 9. The V gene's germline CDR1 is MNHEY and CDR2 SVGAGI.